This TCR beta chain comes out of a study of beta chain features in type 1 diabetes. Study-wide points: Shortening that was moderate but significant affected the TCRB CDR3s of Type 1 diabetes patients in all four CD4+ subsets.

There are 12 residues in the CDR3. CDR1 is MRHNA, CDR2 SNTAGT, per germline. The V end was cut by 10 bases, the J end by 1 base, with 10 bases between. This clone was observed a few times. Its antigen is as yet unknown. The entirety of the isolated RNA underwent reverse transcription, so expressed TCRB transcripts were sequenced. There were 3.5 million to 4.5 million reads on average in the naive, central memory and regulatory T cell samples. Profiling relied on immunoSEQ multiplex PCR, and the TCRdb table lists in-frame clones only, not all of them. This sample carries under 300,000 clones, about 14% of them seen once, and the ten largest clones take just under 0.02%.

Sequences were obtained from naive CD4+ T cells from blood. The TCR sequence derives from a man under 40 with type 1 diabetes. The rearrangement joins TRBV6-4 to TRBJ1-1; TRBD1 is a possible D gene (6 bases). CDR3 amino acids: CATRQENTEAFF. Here the CDR3 DNA reads TGTGCCACCCGACAGGAGAACACTGAAGCTTTCTTT.